This T cell receptor beta chain came from a study of Ad26.COV2.S vaccination and SARS-CoV-2 variants. Looking at the study overall: Participant was drawn from the COV1001 Ad26.COV2.S trial arm.

Study conclusions and caveats: From the TCR breadth and depth analyses, total T cell responses may have been underestimated. Across vaccine and placebo recipients, the breadth of non-spike TCRs was similar.

The data were produced by immunoSEQ multiplex PCR, yet TCRdb's version contains in-frame clones alone and is incomplete. Of 450,000 to 550,000 clones in the sample, 89% were seen once. The treatment denotes: some 19 received Ad26.COV2.S at low or high dose, single or two shots; several received placebo; per-sample allocation not given. Collection of samples fell on day 63 after the first vaccine or placebo injection. Vaccination used an Ad26 vector expressing Wuhan-strain SARS-CoV-2 spike. This CDR3 has 16 amino acids. V was clipped by 5 bases and J by 7 bases; unmatched bases: 12. Germline CDR1 reads SGHNT; CDR2 reads YYREEE (reference sequence). With respect to this clone: The antigen remains undetermined.

The sequenced sample was peripheral blood, obtained in a trial of Ad26.COV2.S vaccine versus placebo. This clonotype was sampled from a person between 18 and 59 years old who received the Ad26.COV2.S COVID-19 vaccine or a placebo. The rearrangement joins TRBV5-4 to TRBJ2-1; TRBD2 aligns across 10 bases. The CDR3: CASRRAHTSGANEQFF. CDR3 bases: TGTGCCAGCAGAAGGGCTCATACTAGCGGGGCTAATGAGCAGTTCTTC.